The next 15 T cell receptor beta chains were all read from a single sample in a study of blood T cell repertoires in COVID-19. Using immunoSEQ multiplex PCR, the repertoire was profiled, and TCRdb retains in-frame clones only, with some absent. The sample contains fewer than 400,000 clones, 75% to 90% of which appear only once. Sequenced sample: PBMCs or T cells enriched from blood (not recorded which). The receptor set was obtained from a man aged 30-40 years who had recovered from COVID-19.

The rearrangement joins TRBV5-4 to TRBJ2-3; a possible D gene is TRBD2 (5 bases). The CDR3 covers 14 residues. Trimming took 3 bases from V and 5 from J, leaving 13 bases between them. Germline V lookup: CDR1 SGHNT, CDR2 YYREEE (reference sequence). CDR3 sequence: CASSYELREDTQYF. CDR3 sequence (DNA): TGTGCCAGCAGCTATGAGTTGAGGGAAGATACGCAGTATTTT.

V gene TRBV6-5 combines with J gene TRBJ2-1; D unresolved. Germline CDR1 is MNHEY and CDR2 is SVGAGI. V was trimmed by 0 bases and J by 5 bases, leaving 8 bases between them. The CDR3 extends over 14 amino acids. CDR3 amino acids: CASSYSEADNEQFF. DNA of the CDR3: TGTGCCAGCAGTTACTCAGAGGCAGACAATGAGCAGTTCTTC.

The rearrangement uses TRBV5-1 and TRBJ2-2; D remains unclear. The CDR3 is made up of 16 amino acids. The V gene lost 0 bases and the J gene lost 1 base, with 10 bases spanning the gap. Germline V lookup: CDR1 SGHRS, CDR2 YFSETQ. CDR3 sequence: CASSLADILNTGELFF. For the CDR3, the DNA is TGCGCCAGCAGCTTGGCCGACATATTGAACACCGGGGAGCTGTTTTTT.

J is TRBJ2-5 and V is TRBV15, with 10 bases identical to TRBD1. Germline CDR1 is LNHNV and CDR2 is YYDKDF (reference sequence). Germline trimming cut 1 base from V and 5 bases from J; bases unmatched to any gene: 4. The length of the CDR3 is 15 residues. The CDR3, as DNA: TGTGCCACCAGCAGAGGGGGACAGGGGAGGGAGACCCAGTACTTC. Translating gives CATSRGGQGRETQYF.

This sequence joins TRBV7-8 and TRBJ2-7; D is possibly TRBD2 (6 bases). Germline CDR1 SGHVS, CDR2 FQNEAQ. With 3 bases removed from V and 3 bases from J, the gap between germline ends came to 12 bases. There are 14 residues in the CDR3. The CDR3 nucleotides are TGTGCCAGCAGCTTCGCTAGAGCGGGCTACGAGCAGTACTTC. This translates into CASSFARAGYEQYF. Full variable domain (outside the CDR3, taken from reference TRBV7-8 and TRBJ2-7): GAGVSQSPRYKVAKRGQDVALRCDPISGHVSLFWYQQALGQGPEFLTYFQNEAQLDKSGLPSDRFFAERPEGSVSTLKIQRTQQEDSAVYLCASSFARAGYEQYFGPGTRLTVT.

This clone was seen a handful of times. The chain recombines TRBV2 with TRBJ2-7; 7 bases line up with TRBD1. The CDR3 extends over 13 amino acids. V was pared by 4 bases and J by 4 bases, with 4 bases of the junction left unmatched. Germline values: CDR1 SNHLY, CDR2 FYNNEI. The CDR3 region is CASSVDRVYEQYF. In nucleotides, the CDR3 is TGTGCCAGCAGTGTAGACAGGGTTTACGAGCAGTACTTC.

The J gene is TRBJ2-3, the V gene TRBV5-1; 11 bases are a match to TRBD2. With 4 bases clipped from V and 4 bases from J, the junction kept 5 bases outside the gene matches. There are 15 residues in the CDR3. The V gene's germline CDR1 is SGHRS and CDR2 YFSETQ. The CDR3: CASSGLAGEADTQYF. The CDR3 coding sequence is TGCGCCAGCAGCGGACTAGCGGGTGAAGCAGATACGCAGTATTTT.

This chain uses TRBV4-2 with TRBJ1-6; D might be TRBD1 (6 bases). Between the trimmed V and J ends, which lost 0 bases and 2 bases, there was a span of 11 bases. CDR3 length equals 17 residues. The germline CDR1 and CDR2 sequences are LGHNA and YNFKEQ. CDR3 nucleotides: TGTGCCAGCAGCCAAGATCGGGGGGCCCCCTATAATTCACCCCTCCACTTT. It is translated as CASSQDRGAPYNSPLHF.

The chain joins TRBV19 to TRBJ1-6; maybe TRBD1 (6 bases). V lost 7 bases to trimming and J lost 4 bases, with 11 bases between them. Germline CDR1 is LNHDA and CDR2 is SQIVND (reference sequence). The CDR3 runs to 14 residues. As DNA, the CDR3 is TGTGCCAGTACCGACAGGCTTTATAATTCACCCCTCCACTTT. Translated, it gives CASTDRLYNSPLHF.

This clone occurred once. The rearrangement links TRBV7-9 to TRBJ1-1; 8 bases match TRBD1. V shed 5 bases, J shed 4 bases, and the junction held 9 bases outside the gene matches. The CDR3 is 15 residues long. Per germline, CDR1 SEHNR and CDR2 FQNEAQ (reference sequence). The DNA for the CDR3 is TGTGCCAGCAGCCCGAAGGACAGGGTGCTCACTGAAGCTTTCTTT. The encoded protein is CASSPKDRVLTEAFF.

The chain uses TRBV10-2 and TRBJ2-5; 14 nucleotides align to TRBD2. The V gene end was trimmed by 7 bases and the J gene end by 13 bases; junction bases not matched to a gene: 11. The CDR3 spans 14 residues. Germline CDR1 WSHSY, CDR2 SAAADI. The CDR3 region is CASNSGLAGGLGYF. In nucleotides, the CDR3 is TGCGCCAGCAATAGCGGACTAGCGGGGGGACTTGGGTACTTC.

In its sample, this clone was seen a few times. The chain links TRBV6-5 to TRBJ2-7, with D tentatively TRBD1 (5 bases). Germline lookup yields CDR1 MNHEY and CDR2 SVGAGI. The CDR3 covers 14 residues. Trimming stripped 2 bases from V and 0 bases from J, with 8 bases between. This CDR3 is CASSYGDSSYEQYF. The CDR3 region has the DNA TGTGCCAGCAGTTACGGAGACAGCTCCTACGAGCAGTACTTC.

J is TRBJ1-2 and V is TRBV5-1; 8 bases line up with TRBD1. The length of the CDR3 is 12 residues. V trimming: 3 bases; J trimming: 7 bases; junction bases outside the gene matches: 2. Germline assignment: CDR1 SGHRS and CDR2 YFSETQ. The CDR3 DNA reads TGCGCCAGCAGCTCGGACAGGGTTGGCTACACCTTC. Translating it yields CASSSDRVGYTF.

V is TRBV5-1 and J is TRBJ2-1; 9 bases line up with TRBD2. The germline V gene encodes CDR1 SGHRS and CDR2 YFSETQ. V lost 4 bases to trimming and J lost 6 bases; unmatched junction nucleotides: 8. There are 15 residues in the CDR3. CDR3 nucleotides: TGCGCCAGCAGCCCCCCCGGGACTAGCTTCAATGAGCAGTTCTTC. Translation: CASSPPGTSFNEQFF.

The V and J genes are TRBV19 and TRBJ1-5; D is undetermined. The V gene's germline CDR1 is LNHDA and CDR2 SQIVND (reference sequence). V was pared by 5 bases and J by 0 bases, with 14 bases between. CDR3 size: 16 residues. The CDR3 spells CASSLRVEYSNQPQHF. CDR3 nucleotide sequence: TGTGCCAGTAGTCTCCGGGTCGAATATAGCAATCAGCCCCAGCATTTT.